This TCR beta chain emerged from a study of blood T cell repertoires in COVID-19. Whole-study context: COVID-19 samples collected from the United States, Italy and Spain covered acute and convalescent phases. Sources were T cells, B-cell-depleted T cells, or PBMCs; the material itself was cDNA or gDNA.

In the authors' workflow: Reference gene primer amplification yielded estimated nucleated cell counts. Repertoires were generated with immunoSEQ multiplex PCR, while TCRdb's copy carries only in-frame clones and drops some. D and trimming come from the DNA, and the V and J calls and clone size come from that table. The sample carries approximately 350,000 clones, 89% recorded once. This CDR3 is built from 15 residues. V was trimmed by 4 bases and J by 0 bases, leaving 13 bases between them. Germline CDR1 SGHRS, CDR2 YFSETQ. During active infection, Seattle patients enrolled and were then monitored through disease. With respect to this clone: The identical CDR3 is also encoded by other nucleotide sequences in the sample.

The TCR originated in a woman in her 30s with COVID-19, enrolled during active disease. This sequence joins TRBV5-1 and TRBJ1-1, with D hard to call. The sequencing input was peripheral blood. CDR3 sequence reads: CASSLETGMNTEAFF. The DNA of the CDR3 is TGCGCCAGCAGCCTGGAGACGGGAATGAACACTGAAGCTTTCTTT.